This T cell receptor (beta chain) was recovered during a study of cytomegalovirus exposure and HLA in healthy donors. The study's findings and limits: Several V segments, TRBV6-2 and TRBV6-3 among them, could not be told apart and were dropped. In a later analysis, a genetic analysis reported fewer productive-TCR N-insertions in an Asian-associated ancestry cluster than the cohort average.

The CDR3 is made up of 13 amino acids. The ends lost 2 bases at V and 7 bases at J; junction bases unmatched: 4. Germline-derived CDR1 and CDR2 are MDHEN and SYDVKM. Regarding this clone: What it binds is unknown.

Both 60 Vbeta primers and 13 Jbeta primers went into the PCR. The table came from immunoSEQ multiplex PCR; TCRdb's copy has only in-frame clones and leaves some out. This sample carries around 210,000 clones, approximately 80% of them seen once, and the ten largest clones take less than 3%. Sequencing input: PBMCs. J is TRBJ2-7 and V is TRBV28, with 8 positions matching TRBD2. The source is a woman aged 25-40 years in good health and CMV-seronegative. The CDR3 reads CASSLLAGGEQYF. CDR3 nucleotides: TGTGCCAGCAGTTTACTAGCGGGCGGAGAGCAGTACTTC.